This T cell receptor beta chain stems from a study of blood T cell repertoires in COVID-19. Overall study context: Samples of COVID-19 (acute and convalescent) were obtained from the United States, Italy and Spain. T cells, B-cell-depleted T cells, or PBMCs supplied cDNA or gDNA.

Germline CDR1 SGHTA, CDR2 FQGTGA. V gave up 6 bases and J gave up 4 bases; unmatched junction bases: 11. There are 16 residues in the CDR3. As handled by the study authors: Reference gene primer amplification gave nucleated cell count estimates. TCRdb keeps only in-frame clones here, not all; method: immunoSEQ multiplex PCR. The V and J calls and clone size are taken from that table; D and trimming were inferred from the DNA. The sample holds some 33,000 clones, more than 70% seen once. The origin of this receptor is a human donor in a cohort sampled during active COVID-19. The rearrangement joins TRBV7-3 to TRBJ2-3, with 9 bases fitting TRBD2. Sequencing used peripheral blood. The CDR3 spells CASSPFLAGSADTQYF. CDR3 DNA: TGTGCCAGCAGTCCCTTCCTAGCGGGGTCTGCAGATACGCAGTATTTT.